The 16 T cell receptor beta chains presented below share a single source sample, sequenced in a study of blood T cells in healthy people across ages (dated by TCRdb to the mid-2010s). Receptors were amplified or captured by 5' RACE. For sequencing, an Illumina HiSeq 2500 was employed. A second PCR of roughly 7 to 12 cycles was run with a J-beta primer mix and a sample-barcoded 5' primer. The public sequencing data were trimmed at Q25 with fastp and processed into clonotypes with MiXCR by TCRdb, which kept only in-frame beta chains. Identical CDR3 proteins give one entry, which carries the most common genes and DNA. Counted in this sample were about 810,000 distinct CDR3 sequences; 36% of them appeared once. Under 15% of the sample comes from the top ten. Sequenced input: blood. The receptors were gathered from a man aged 18 to 29 in good health.

This clonotype was counted ten times or more. CDR3 coding DNA: TGTGCCAGCAGCCAGATCTCTAGCGGGGGGAGCAATGAGCAGTTCTTC. Translation: CASSQISSGGSNEQFF. V gene TRBV7-2 combines with J gene TRBJ2-1; TRBD2 agrees at 11 bases. The germline V gene encodes CDR1 SGHTA and CDR2 FQGNSA. Trimming removed 5 bases from V and 6 bases from J; junction bases left unmatched: 9. CDR3 length equals 16 residues.

This clonotype came up many times. The V gene is TRBV28, the J gene TRBJ1-2; D is undetermined. V lost 5 bases and J lost 2, with 9 bases in between. In germline, CDR1 is MDHEN, CDR2 SYDVKM. This CDR3 has 13 amino acids. The CDR3 nucleotides read TGTGCCAGCAGTCCCCAGAACAACTATGGCTACACCTTC. It yields the protein CASSPQNNYGYTF.

This clonotype has more than one count but fewer than ten. This sequence joins TRBV18 and TRBJ2-3; D unresolved. CDR1 and CDR2 from the germline V gene are KGHSH and LQKENI. V dropped 0 bases and J dropped 3 bases, with 10 bases sitting between them. The CDR3 runs 15 residues. CDR3 in DNA: TGTGCCAGCTCACCACCCGGGTTCCTAACAGATACGCAGTATTTT. Its translation: CASSPPGFLTDTQYF.

The CDR3 sequence: CSAREQGIGFGEQYF. CDR3 nucleotides: TGCAGTGCTAGAGAACAGGGGATAGGGTTTGGGGAGCAGTACTTC. The chain has TRBV20-1 and TRBJ2-7, with 7 bases fitting TRBD1. Germline CDR1 reads DFQATT; CDR2 reads SNEGSKA (reference sequence). CDR3 size: 15 residues. Losses at the gene ends were 0 bases for V and 7 bases for J; bases not matched to a gene: 12.

The gene calls are TRBV12-3 or TRBV12-4 and TRBJ1-1; D is unresolved. The CDR3 is made up of 14 amino acids. V lost 1 base, J lost 4 bases, and 10 bases lay in between. For the CDR3, the DNA is TGTGCCAGCAGTTTAGGGGTGGGTAGCACTGAAGCTTTCTTT. It codes for CASSLGVGSTEAFF.

The V call is TRBV10-3, the J call TRBJ2-5; unclear D gene. Per the germline V gene, CDR1 is ENHRY and CDR2 is SYGVKD. The CDR3 is 12 amino acids. The V end was cut by 2 bases, the J end by 5 bases, with 6 bases between. The CDR3 DNA reads as TGTGCCATCAGTGAGGGTGTTGAGACCCAGTACTTC. It specifies CAISEGVETQYF.

Only a few counts were recorded for this clonotype. This chain uses TRBV4-2 with TRBJ1-5, with D possibly being TRBD1 (5 bases). Germline CDR1 LGHNA, CDR2 YNFKEQ. The CDR3 spans 18 residues. V lost 4 bases, J lost 0 bases, and 19 bases lay in between. The CDR3 loop is CASSLVGWGIPSNQPQHF. As DNA, the CDR3 is TGTGCCAGCAGCCTCGTTGGGTGGGGCATTCCTAGCAATCAGCCCCAGCATTTT.

This clonotype was counted ten times or more. This chain joins TRBV12-3 or TRBV12-4 and TRBJ1-2; D is unclear. The CDR3 length is 13 residues. With 5 bases removed from V and 4 bases from J, the gap between germline ends came to 11 bases. The CDR3 spells CASSVDARYGYTF. The CDR3 DNA follows: TGTGCCAGCAGTGTTGACGCTCGCTATGGCTACACCTTC.

This chain uses TRBV9 with TRBJ1-2, with 9 nucleotides matching TRBD1. V lost 4 bases, J lost 2 bases, and 12 bases stayed unmatched. The CDR3 has 17 amino acids. CDR1 and CDR2 (germline): SGDLS, YYNGEE. The CDR3 protein is CASSSPGQGGVNYGYTF. The CDR3 coding sequence is TGTGCCAGCAGCTCACCGGGACAGGGCGGCGTAAACTATGGCTACACCTTC.

Ten or more counts support this clonotype. V usage is TRBV7-2 and J usage is TRBJ1-2; unclear D gene. V dropped 4 bases and J dropped 4 bases, with 13 bases sitting between them. In germline, CDR1 is SGHTA, CDR2 FQGNSA. This CDR3 is built from 14 residues. DNA for the CDR3: TGTGCCAGCAGCTCGAGATCCCCCGGCTATGGCTACACCTTC. Translated: CASSSRSPGYGYTF.

This clonotype was detected only a few times. This chain uses TRBV4-3 with TRBJ2-3; D is undetermined. The CDR3 length is 16 residues. Per the germline V gene, CDR1 is LGHNA and CDR2 is YSLEER. Trimming stripped 3 bases from V and 0 bases from J, with 13 bases between. The chain's CDR3 is CASSHTSLASTDTQYF. Written as DNA, the CDR3 is TGCGCCAGCAGCCATACCAGCCTGGCTAGCACAGATACGCAGTATTTT.

This clonotype occurred a few times. The J gene is TRBJ1-2, the V gene TRBV9, with D perhaps TRBD1 (5 bases). Trimming shortened V by 5 bases and J by 3 bases, and 17 bases separated the two germline ends. The germline CDR1 and CDR2 sequences are SGDLS and YYNGEE. This CDR3 is 15 amino acids long. The CDR3: CASRDADRGDYGYTF. CDR3 nucleotides: TGTGCCAGCAGAGACGCGGATCGAGGGGACTATGGCTACACCTTC.

The V call is TRBV2, the J call TRBJ2-1, with 9 bases lining up with TRBD2. V dropped 7 bases and J dropped 6; count of bases not matched to a gene: 7. Germline CDR1 and CDR2: SNHLY and FYNNEI. The CDR3 loop spans 14 amino acids. In DNA form, the CDR3 reads TGTGCCAGCATCATGGGACTAGCACGCAATGAGCAGTTCTTC. It translates to CASIMGLARNEQFF. Full variable domain (remainder filled in from reference TRBV2 and TRBJ2-1): EPEVTQTPSHQVTQMGQEVILRCVPISNHLYFYWYRQILGQKVEFLVSFYNNEISEKSEIFDDQFSVERPDGSNFTLKIRSTKLEDSAMYFCASIMGLARNEQFFGPGTRLTVL.

The J gene is TRBJ2-3, the V gene TRBV5-8; TRBD2 aligns across 8 bases. Germline lookup yields CDR1 SGHTS and CDR2 YDEGEE. J gave up 1 base and V 4 bases, and 5 bases lay outside the gene matches. The CDR3 runs 15 residues. The CDR3 DNA reads as TGTGCCAGCAGCCGCGTGACTAGCGGCACAGATACGCAGTATTTT. Residues: CASSRVTSGTDTQYF.

The rearrangement links TRBV24-1 to TRBJ2-7; TRBD2 is a possible D gene (5 bases). The CDR3 extends over 17 amino acids. Germline CDR1 KGHDR, CDR2 SFDVKD. The V end was cut by 2 bases, the J end by 4 bases, with 20 bases between. The CDR3 here is CATSDSLPGECTYEQYF. The CDR3 coding sequence is TGTGCCACCAGTGATTCCCTCCCCGGGGAGTGTACATACGAGCAGTACTTC.

As to this clonotype: A junction end diverges from the germline sequence, so it may reflect a read error. The chain links TRBV7-2 to TRBJ1-2, with D possibly TRBD1 on 6 matching bases. Germline V gene data show CDR1 as SGHTA and CDR2 as FQGNSA. This CDR3 region has 15 residues. The DNA for the CDR3 is TGTGCCAGCAGCTTAGACGGGACACGGAACTATGGCCACACCTTC. Amino acids: CASSLDGTRNYGHTF.